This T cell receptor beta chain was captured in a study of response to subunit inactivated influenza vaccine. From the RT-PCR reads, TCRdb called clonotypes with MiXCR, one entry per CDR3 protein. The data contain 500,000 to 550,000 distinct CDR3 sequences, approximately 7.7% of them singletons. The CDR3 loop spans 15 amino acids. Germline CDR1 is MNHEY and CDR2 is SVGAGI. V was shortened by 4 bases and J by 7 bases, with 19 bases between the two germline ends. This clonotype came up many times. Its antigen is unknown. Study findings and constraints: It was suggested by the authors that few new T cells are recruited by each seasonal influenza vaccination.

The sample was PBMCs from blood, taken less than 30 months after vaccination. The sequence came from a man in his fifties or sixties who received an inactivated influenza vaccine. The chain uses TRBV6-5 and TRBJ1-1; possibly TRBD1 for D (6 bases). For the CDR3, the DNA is TGTGCCAGCAGTTCCAGTCGGGTCACAGGGATTGAAGCTTTCTTT. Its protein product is CASSSSRVTGIEAFF.